These 22 T cell receptor beta chains originate from one sample sequenced in a study of blood T cell repertoires in COVID-19. The protocol was immunoSEQ multiplex PCR, while the TCRdb copy is restricted to in-frame clones and leaves out a portion. The sample consists of 130,000 or so clones, about 80% of them appearing once. Sequenced: peripheral blood. All receptors come from a man in his fifties or sixties with acute or convalescent COVID-19.

The CDR3 bases are TGTGCCAGCAGCTTACGGACAGGTGTCTATGGCTACACCTTC. Its translation: CASSLRTGVYGYTF. The V call is TRBV11-2, the J call TRBJ1-2; TRBD1 agrees at 7 bases. This CDR3 has 14 residues. Trimming removed 2 bases from V and 4 bases from J; junction bases left unmatched: 4. Germline CDR1 reads SGHAT; CDR2 reads FQNNGV.

This clone was picked up a small number of times. The rearrangement links TRBV5-1 to TRBJ1-5; the D gene is possibly TRBD1 (5 bases). This CDR3 is 14 amino acids long. The V gene lost 4 bases and the J gene lost 6 bases, with 14 bases spanning the gap. The germline V gene encodes CDR1 SGHRS and CDR2 YFSETQ. CDR3 bases: TGCGCCAGCAGCCCGGGGGGAGGAGGTCAGCCCCAGCATTTT. This codes for CASSPGGGGQPQHF.

The genes are TRBV6-1 and TRBJ1-3; no reliable D call. CDR1 is MNHNS and CDR2 is SASEGT in the germline V gene. CDR3 length: 16 amino acids. Trimming stripped 2 bases from V and 0 bases from J, with 11 bases between. The CDR3 DNA follows: TGTGCCAGCAGTGAAACGAGGCAGTACTCTGGAAACACCATATATTTT. It codes for CASSETRQYSGNTIYF.

This clone is a singleton in its sample. J is TRBJ1-6 and V is TRBV6-1; 7 nucleotides line up with TRBD1. The trim removed 4 bases at V and 7 bases at J, leaving 10 bases unmatched. The V gene's germline CDR1 is MNHNS and CDR2 SASEGT. There are 16 residues in the CDR3. CDR3: CASSGTDRNGNSPLHF. CDR3 nucleotide sequence: TGTGCCAGCAGTGGGACGGACAGGAACGGAAATTCACCCCTCCACTTT.

As DNA, the CDR3 is TGCAGTGCCCGTAGGGCCAACGTCCTGACTTTC. Protein sequence: CSARRANVLTF. The chain has TRBV20-1 and TRBJ2-6; D ambiguous. Germline CDR1 DFQATT, CDR2 SNEGSKA (reference sequence). The CDR3 extends over 11 amino acids. Trimming took off 6 bases at V and 5 bases at J, with 5 bases between the two ends.

This chain links TRBV14 with TRBJ1-1, with a possible D match to TRBD1 (5 bases). The CDR3 contains 13 residues. The germline gives CDR1 SGHDN, CDR2 FVKESK. Deletions cut 4 bases from V and 4 bases from J, with 10 bases between. For the CDR3, the DNA is TGTGCCAGCAGCCGACAAAGGGGCACTGAAGCTTTCTTT. Its translation: CASSRQRGTEAFF.

This clone was observed once. The chain uses TRBV10-3 and TRBJ2-2; D is possibly TRBD1 (6 bases). V lost 10 bases to trimming and J lost 2 bases, with 11 bases between them. Germline CDR1 and CDR2: ENHRY and SYGVKD. This CDR3 is built from 13 residues. The CDR3 loop is CASRTVNTGELFF. CDR3 nucleotide sequence: TGTGCCAGTCGGACAGTCAACACCGGGGAGCTGTTTTTT.

The chain combines TRBV27 with TRBJ1-6; possibly TRBD1 for D (5 bases). CDR1 MNHEY and CDR2 SMNVEV come from the germline V gene (reference sequence). The CDR3 has 15 residues. Trimming took off 3 bases at V and 5 bases at J, with 11 bases between the two ends. The CDR3 sequence is CASSFRAGNNSPLHF. The CDR3 DNA sequence: TGTGCCAGCAGTTTCCGGGCAGGGAATAATTCACCCCTCCACTTT.

The chain combines TRBV11-2 with TRBJ2-3, with a possible D match to TRBD2 (5 bases). Germline CDR1 is SGHAT and CDR2 is FQNNGV. Trimming took off 5 bases at V and 6 bases at J, with 12 bases between the two ends. The CDR3 spans 13 residues. The DNA of the CDR3 is TGTGCCAGCAGCGAGGACCGCGGGGATACGCAGTATTTT. Protein product: CASSEDRGDTQYF.

The chain uses TRBV6-5 and TRBJ2-7, with D possibly being TRBD2 (6 bases). This CDR3 spans 14 amino acids. V was clipped by 0 bases and J by 5 bases, with 11 bases between them. Germline V gene lookup returns CDR1 MNHEY and CDR2 SVGAGI. In nucleotides, the CDR3 is TGTGCCAGCAGTTACTCTGGGGGGAACGACGAGCAGTACTTC. Amino acid sequence: CASSYSGGNDEQYF.

The V call is TRBV29-1, the J call TRBJ2-5; 10 nucleotides align to TRBD2. The CDR3 sequence is 14 residues long. Germline loops: CDR1 SQVTM, CDR2 ANQGSEA. J lost 5 bases, V lost 6 bases, and 9 bases had no gene match. The CDR3 loop is CSVAGTSVGETQYF. In DNA form, the CDR3 reads TGCAGCGTCGCCGGGACTAGCGTCGGGGAGACCCAGTACTTC.

This rearrangement joins TRBV12-3 or TRBV12-4 to TRBJ2-1, with 9 nucleotides matching TRBD2. Losses at the gene ends were 3 bases for V and 12 bases for J; bases not matched to a gene: 6. This CDR3 is 13 amino acids long. CDR3 in DNA: TGTGCCAGCAGTTTCGGAGTAGCGGGGGCGCAGTTCTTC. Translating gives CASSFGVAGAQFF.

This chain joins TRBV5-1 and TRBJ1-4; 9 bases agree with TRBD1. The V segment lost 1 base and the J segment 7 bases; nucleotides outside the gene matches: 5. This CDR3 has 15 residues. The V gene's germline CDR1 is SGHRS and CDR2 YFSETQ. CDR3 amino acids: CASSLTGQGSEKLFF. CDR3 DNA: TGCGCCAGCAGCTTGACGGGACAGGGAAGTGAAAAACTGTTTTTT.

This clone was counted only a few times. The chain couples TRBV18 to TRBJ1-6; weak D call: TRBD1 (6 bases). Trimming removed 2 bases from V and 3 bases from J, with 11 bases in between. The CDR3 contains 16 residues. Germline V CDR1 and CDR2: KGHSH, LQKENI. CDR3 DNA sequence: TGTGCCAGCTCACCAGAGTTACAGGGCTATAATTCACCCCTCCACTTT. The encoded protein is CASSPELQGYNSPLHF.

With respect to this clone: The same CDR3 is also encoded by other DNA sequences in this sample. For the CDR3, the DNA is TGCGCCAGCAGCTTAACAGGGTCCACAGATACGCAGTATTTT. Amino acid sequence: CASSLTGSTDTQYF. The chain is built from TRBV5-1 and TRBJ2-3, with D possibly matching TRBD1 (6 bases). Trimming took off 2 bases at V and 2 bases at J, with 9 bases between the two ends. The germline V gene encodes CDR1 SGHRS and CDR2 YFSETQ. The CDR3 extends over 14 amino acids.

V usage is TRBV25-1 and J usage is TRBJ1-6; 9 nucleotides match TRBD1. Germline V CDR1 and CDR2: MGHDK, SYGVNS. CDR3 size: 16 residues. The J segment lost 5 bases and the V segment lost 3 bases, leaving 5 bases of the junction unmatched. CDR3 bases: TGTGCCAGCAGTGATCCGACAGGGGGTAATAATTCACCCCTCCACTTT. Translated: CASSDPTGGNNSPLHF.

The V call is TRBV6-5, the J call TRBJ2-5; 12 bases line up with TRBD2. There are 15 residues in the CDR3. Germline trimming cut 5 bases from V and 5 bases from J; bases unmatched to any gene: 6. Germline V gives CDR1 MNHEY, CDR2 SVGAGI. CDR3 loop: CASSKLAGGAETQYF. DNA for the CDR3: TGTGCCAGCAGTAAACTAGCGGGGGGAGCGGAGACCCAGTACTTC.

The chain carries TRBV20-1 and TRBJ1-5; D uncertain. Trimming removed 3 bases from V and 2 bases from J, with 5 bases in between. CDR1 DFQATT and CDR2 SNEGSKA come from the germline V gene (reference sequence). The CDR3 consists of 12 residues. The CDR3 DNA reads TGCAGTGCTAGTCCGGGCAATCAGCCCCAGCATTTT. It encodes CSASPGNQPQHF.

This clone has just a few counts. This chain uses TRBV5-1 with TRBJ2-1; TRBD1 might be the D (6 bases). V was cut by 1 base and J by 9 bases, with 14 bases left in between. Per germline, CDR1 SGHRS and CDR2 YFSETQ. The CDR3 contains 14 residues. The CDR3, as DNA: TGCGCCAGCAGCTTGTCCCAAGGGGGTGGTGAGCAGTTCTTC. It specifies CASSLSQGGGEQFF.

CDR3 protein: CASSRSRENYGYTF. CDR3 nucleotide sequence: TGTGCCAGCAGCCGTAGCAGGGAAAACTATGGCTACACCTTC. The chain carries TRBV7-2 and TRBJ1-2; tentative D call: TRBD1 (5 bases). Trimming removed 5 bases at V and 2 bases at J, with 12 bases between. The CDR3 loop spans 14 amino acids. Germline CDR1 SGHTA, CDR2 FQGNSA.

The CDR3 sequence: CASSSNFDRGYGYTF. As DNA, the CDR3 is TGTGCCAGCAGCTCCAATTTTGACAGGGGATATGGCTACACCTTC. V usage is TRBV5-8 and J usage is TRBJ1-2, with 8 bases that match TRBD1. V lost 3 bases, J lost 5 bases, and 9 bases stayed unmatched. Germline V gene data show CDR1 as SGHTS and CDR2 as YDEGEE. The CDR3 runs 15 residues.

This rearrangement joins TRBV5-4 to TRBJ2-5, with 12 bases matching TRBD2. The germline CDR1 and CDR2 sequences are SGHNT and YYREEE (reference sequence). The CDR3 has 16 residues. The V and J ends lost 0 bases and 4 bases, in that order; junction bases with no gene match: 4. CDR3 amino acids: CASSLASGGAGETQYF. In nucleotides, the CDR3 is TGTGCCAGCAGCTTGGCTAGCGGGGGGGCGGGAGAGACCCAGTACTTC. The whole variable domain, remainder taken from reference TRBV5-4 and TRBJ2-5, is ETGVTQSPTHLIKTRGQQVTLRCSSQSGHNTVSWYQQALGQGPQFIFQYYREEENGRGNFPPRFSGLQFPNYSSELNVNALELDDSALYLCASSLASGGAGETQYFGPGTRLLVL.